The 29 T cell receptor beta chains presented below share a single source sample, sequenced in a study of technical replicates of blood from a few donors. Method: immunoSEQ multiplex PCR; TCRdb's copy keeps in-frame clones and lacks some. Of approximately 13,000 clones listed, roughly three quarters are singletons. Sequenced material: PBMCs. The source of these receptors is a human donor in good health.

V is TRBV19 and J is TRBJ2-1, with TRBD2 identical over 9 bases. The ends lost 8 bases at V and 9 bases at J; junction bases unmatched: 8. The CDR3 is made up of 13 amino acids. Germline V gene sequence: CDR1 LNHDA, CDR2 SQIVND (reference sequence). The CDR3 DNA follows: TGTGCCAGTGTCGCGGGAGGGCTTACTGAGCAGTTCTTC. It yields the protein CASVAGGLTEQFF.

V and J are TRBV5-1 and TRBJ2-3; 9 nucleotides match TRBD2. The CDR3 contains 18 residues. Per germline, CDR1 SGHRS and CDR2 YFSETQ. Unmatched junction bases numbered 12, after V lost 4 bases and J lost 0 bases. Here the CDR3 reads CASSQKLAGASSTDTQYF. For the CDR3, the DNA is TGCGCCAGCAGCCAAAAATTAGCGGGGGCGTCTAGCACAGATACGCAGTATTTT.

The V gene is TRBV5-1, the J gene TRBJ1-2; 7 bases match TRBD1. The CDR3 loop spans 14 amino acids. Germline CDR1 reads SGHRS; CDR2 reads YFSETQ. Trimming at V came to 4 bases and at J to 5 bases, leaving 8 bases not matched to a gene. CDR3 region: CASSRTGTEYGYTF. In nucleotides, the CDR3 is TGCGCCAGCAGCCGCACCGGGACAGAATATGGCTACACCTTC.

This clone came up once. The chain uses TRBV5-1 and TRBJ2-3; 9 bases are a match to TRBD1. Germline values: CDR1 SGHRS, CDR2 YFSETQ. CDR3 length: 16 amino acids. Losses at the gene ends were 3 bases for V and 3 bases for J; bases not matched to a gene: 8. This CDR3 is CASSSFGQGTTDTQYF. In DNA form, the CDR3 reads TGCGCCAGCAGCTCCTTCGGACAGGGGACAACAGATACGCAGTATTTT.

The CDR3 is CASSSLGSSYEQYF. Here the CDR3 DNA reads TGTGCCAGCAGTTCCCTCGGGAGCTCCTACGAGCAGTACTTC. The chain couples TRBV6-5 to TRBJ2-7, with a weak D call TRBD2 (6 bases). The CDR3 totals 14 residues. CDR1 MNHEY and CDR2 SVGAGI come from the germline V gene. V shed 4 bases and J shed 0 bases, with 10 bases lying between them.

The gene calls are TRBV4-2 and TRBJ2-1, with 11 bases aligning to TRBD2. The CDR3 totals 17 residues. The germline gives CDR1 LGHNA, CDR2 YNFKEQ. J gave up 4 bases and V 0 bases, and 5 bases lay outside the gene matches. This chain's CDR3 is CASSQDRASGRYNEQFF. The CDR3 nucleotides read TGTGCCAGCAGCCAAGATCGAGCTAGCGGGAGGTACAATGAGCAGTTCTTC.

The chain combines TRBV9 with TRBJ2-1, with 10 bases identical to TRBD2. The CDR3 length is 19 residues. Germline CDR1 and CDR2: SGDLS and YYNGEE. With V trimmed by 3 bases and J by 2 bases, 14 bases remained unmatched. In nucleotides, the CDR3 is TGTGCCAGCAGCGCAGGAGTTTCTAGCGGGAGTGAGCCCTACAATGAGCAGTTCTTC. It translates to CASSAGVSSGSEPYNEQFF.

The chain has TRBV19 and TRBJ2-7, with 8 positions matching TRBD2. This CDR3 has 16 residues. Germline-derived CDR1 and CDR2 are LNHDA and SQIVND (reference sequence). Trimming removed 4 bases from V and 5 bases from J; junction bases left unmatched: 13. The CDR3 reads CASSTGGRGLVHEQYF. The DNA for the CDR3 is TGTGCCAGTAGTACGGGAGGGCGGGGGCTCGTCCACGAGCAGTACTTC.

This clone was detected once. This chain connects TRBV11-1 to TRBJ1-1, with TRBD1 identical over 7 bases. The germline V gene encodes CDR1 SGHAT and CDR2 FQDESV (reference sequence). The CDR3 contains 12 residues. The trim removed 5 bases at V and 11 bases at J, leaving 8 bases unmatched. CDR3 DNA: TGTGCCAGCAGCCCGCGGAGAGGGGGCGCTTTCTTT. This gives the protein CASSPRRGGAFF.

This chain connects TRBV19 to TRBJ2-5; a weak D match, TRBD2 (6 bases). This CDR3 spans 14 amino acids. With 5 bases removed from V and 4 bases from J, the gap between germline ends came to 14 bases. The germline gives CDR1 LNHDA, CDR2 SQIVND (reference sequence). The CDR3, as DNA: TGTGCCAGTAGTCCCGGGGGATCGGGAGAGACCCAGTACTTC. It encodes CASSPGGSGETQYF.

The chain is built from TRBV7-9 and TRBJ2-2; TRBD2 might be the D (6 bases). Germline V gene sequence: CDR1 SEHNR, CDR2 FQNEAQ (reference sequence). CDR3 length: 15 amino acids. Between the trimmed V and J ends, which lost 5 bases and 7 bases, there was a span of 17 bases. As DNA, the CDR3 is TGTGCCAGCAGCACTCATTGGGGGGAGAACGGGGAGCTGTTTTTT. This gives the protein CASSTHWGENGELFF.

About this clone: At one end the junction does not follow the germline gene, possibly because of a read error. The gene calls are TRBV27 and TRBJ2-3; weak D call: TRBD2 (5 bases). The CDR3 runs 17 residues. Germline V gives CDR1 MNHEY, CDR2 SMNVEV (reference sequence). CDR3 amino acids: CASTLNGVYLSTDTQYF. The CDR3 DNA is TGTGCCAGCACTTTAAACGGGGTTTACCTTTCCACAGATACGCAGTATTTT.

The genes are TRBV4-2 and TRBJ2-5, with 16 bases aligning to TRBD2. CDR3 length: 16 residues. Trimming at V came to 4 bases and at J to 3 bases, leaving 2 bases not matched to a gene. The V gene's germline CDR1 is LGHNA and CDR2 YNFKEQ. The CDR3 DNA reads TGTGCCAGCAGCCCCGGGACTAGCGGGAGGGAAGAGACCCAGTACTTC. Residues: CASSPGTSGREETQYF.

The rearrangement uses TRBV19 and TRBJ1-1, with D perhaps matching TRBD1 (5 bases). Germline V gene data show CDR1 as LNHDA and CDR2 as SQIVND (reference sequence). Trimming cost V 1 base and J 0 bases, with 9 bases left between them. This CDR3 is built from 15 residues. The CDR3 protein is CASSIVGQVNTEAFF. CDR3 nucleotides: TGTGCCAGTAGTATAGTGGGGCAGGTGAACACTGAAGCTTTCTTT.

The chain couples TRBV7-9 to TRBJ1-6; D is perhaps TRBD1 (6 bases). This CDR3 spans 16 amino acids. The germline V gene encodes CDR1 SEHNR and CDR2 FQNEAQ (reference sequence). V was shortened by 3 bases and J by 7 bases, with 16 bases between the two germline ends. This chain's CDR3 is CASSFFYRQANSPLHF. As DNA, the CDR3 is TGTGCCAGCAGCTTTTTTTATCGACAGGCCAATTCACCCCTCCACTTT.

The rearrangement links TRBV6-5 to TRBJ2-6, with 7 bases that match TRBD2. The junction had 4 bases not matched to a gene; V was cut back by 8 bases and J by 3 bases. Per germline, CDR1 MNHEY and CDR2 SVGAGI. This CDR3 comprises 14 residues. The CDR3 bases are TGTGCCAGCGCGGCGGGGGTTGGGGCCAACGTCCTGACTTTC. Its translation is CASAAGVGANVLTF.

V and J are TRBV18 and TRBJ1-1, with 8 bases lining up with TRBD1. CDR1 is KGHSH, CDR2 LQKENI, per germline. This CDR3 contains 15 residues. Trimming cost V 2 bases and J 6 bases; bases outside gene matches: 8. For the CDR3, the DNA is TGTGCCAGCTCACCAGGGCGTCAGGGGGCCCCTGAAGCTTTCTTT. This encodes CASSPGRQGAPEAFF.

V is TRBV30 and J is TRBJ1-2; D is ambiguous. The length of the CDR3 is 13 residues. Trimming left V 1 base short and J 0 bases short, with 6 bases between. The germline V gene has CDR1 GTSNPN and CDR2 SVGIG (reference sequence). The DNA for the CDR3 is TGTGCCTGGAGTGATACATCTAACTATGGCTACACCTTC. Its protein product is CAWSDTSNYGYTF.

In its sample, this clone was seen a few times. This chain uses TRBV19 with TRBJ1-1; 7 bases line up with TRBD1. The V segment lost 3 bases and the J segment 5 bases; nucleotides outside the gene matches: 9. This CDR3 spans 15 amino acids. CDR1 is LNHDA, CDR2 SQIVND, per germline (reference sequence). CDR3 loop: CASSIIPTGRTEAFF. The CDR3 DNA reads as TGTGCCAGTAGTATTATACCGACAGGGCGGACTGAAGCTTTCTTT.

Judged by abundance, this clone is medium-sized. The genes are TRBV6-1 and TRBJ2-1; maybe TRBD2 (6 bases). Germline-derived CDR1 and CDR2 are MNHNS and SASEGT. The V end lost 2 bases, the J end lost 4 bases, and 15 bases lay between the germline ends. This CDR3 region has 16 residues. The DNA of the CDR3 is TGTGCCAGCAGTGAAACTGGAGGGGACCCTTACAATGAGCAGTTCTTC. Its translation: CASSETGGDPYNEQFF.

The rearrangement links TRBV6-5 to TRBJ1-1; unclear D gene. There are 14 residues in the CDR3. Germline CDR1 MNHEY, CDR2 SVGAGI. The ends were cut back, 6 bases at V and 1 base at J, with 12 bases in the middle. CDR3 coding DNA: TGTGCCAGCAGACACCCCACACCGAACACTGAAGCTTTCTTT. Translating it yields CASRHPTPNTEAFF.

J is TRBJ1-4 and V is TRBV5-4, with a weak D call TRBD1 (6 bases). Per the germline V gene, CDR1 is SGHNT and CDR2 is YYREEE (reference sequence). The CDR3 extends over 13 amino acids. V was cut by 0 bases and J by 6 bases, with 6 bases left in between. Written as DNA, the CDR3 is TGTGCCAGCAGCTTGGGGACAGATGAAAAACTGTTTTTT. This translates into CASSLGTDEKLFF.

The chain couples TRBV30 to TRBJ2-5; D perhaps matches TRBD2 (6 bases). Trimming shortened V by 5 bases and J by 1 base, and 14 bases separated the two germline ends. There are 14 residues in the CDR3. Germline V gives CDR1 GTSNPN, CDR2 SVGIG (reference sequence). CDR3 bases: TGTGCCTGGGCGGGGATAGCGGCCCAAGAGACCCAGTACTTC. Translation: CAWAGIAAQETQYF.

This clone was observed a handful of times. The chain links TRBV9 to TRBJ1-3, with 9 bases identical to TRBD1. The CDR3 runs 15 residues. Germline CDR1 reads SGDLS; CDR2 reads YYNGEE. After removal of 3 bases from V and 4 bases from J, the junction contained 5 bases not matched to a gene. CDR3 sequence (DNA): TGTGCCAGCAGCGCACCACAGGGGGCAGGAAACACCATATATTTT. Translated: CASSAPQGAGNTIYF.

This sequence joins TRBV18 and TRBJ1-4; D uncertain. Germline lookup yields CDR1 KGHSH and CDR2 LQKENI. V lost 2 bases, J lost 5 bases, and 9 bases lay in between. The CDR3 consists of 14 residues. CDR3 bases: TGTGCCAGCTCACCAGACATATCCAATGAAAAACTGTTTTTT. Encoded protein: CASSPDISNEKLFF. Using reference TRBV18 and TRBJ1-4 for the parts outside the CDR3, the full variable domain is NAGVMQNPRHLVRRRGQEARLRCSPMKGHSHVYWYRQLPEEGLKFMVYLQKENIIDESGMPKERFSAEFPKEGPSILRIQQVVRGDSAAYFCASSPDISNEKLFFGSGTQLSVL.

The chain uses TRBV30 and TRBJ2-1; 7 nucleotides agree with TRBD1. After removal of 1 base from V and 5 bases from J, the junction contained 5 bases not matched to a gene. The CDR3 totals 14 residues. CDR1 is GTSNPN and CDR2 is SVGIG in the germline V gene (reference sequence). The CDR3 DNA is TGTGCCTGGAGTGCCCAGGGGGTCAACAATGAGCAGTTCTTC. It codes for CAWSAQGVNNEQFF.

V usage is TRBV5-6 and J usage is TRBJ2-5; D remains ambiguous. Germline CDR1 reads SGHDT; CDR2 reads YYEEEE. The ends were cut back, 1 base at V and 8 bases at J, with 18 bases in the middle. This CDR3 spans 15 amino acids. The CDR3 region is CASSLSRVYSLTQYF. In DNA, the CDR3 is TGTGCCAGCAGCTTGTCCCGTGTCTACTCCTTAACCCAGTACTTC.

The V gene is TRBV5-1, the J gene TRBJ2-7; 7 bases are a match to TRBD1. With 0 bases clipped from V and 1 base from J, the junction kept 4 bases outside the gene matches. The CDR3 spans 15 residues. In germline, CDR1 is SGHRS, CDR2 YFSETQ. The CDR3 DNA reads TGCGCCAGCAGCTTGGTGGCAGGGGGTTCCTACGAGCAGTACTTC. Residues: CASSLVAGGSYEQYF.

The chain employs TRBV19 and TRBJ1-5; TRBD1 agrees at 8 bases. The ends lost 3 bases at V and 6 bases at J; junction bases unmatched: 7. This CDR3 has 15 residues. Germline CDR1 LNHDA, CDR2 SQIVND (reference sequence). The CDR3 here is CASSMGQGASQPQHF. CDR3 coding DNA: TGTGCCAGTAGTATGGGCCAGGGGGCGAGTCAGCCCCAGCATTTT.